Below are 27 T cell receptor beta chains sequenced from a single sample in a study of T cell changes during pregnancy in multiple sclerosis. The table came from immunoSEQ multiplex PCR; TCRdb's copy has only in-frame clones and leaves some out. Here the sample spans roughly 20,000 clones, about 88% being singletons. This specimen consisted of CD8+ T cells from peripheral blood mononuclear cells, obtained in the third trimester of pregnancy. These receptors were obtained from a female donor in good health, enrolled as a control in a pregnancy study.

This clone was picked up a small number of times. V and J are TRBV6-4 and TRBJ1-2; D gene ambiguous. Germline assignment: CDR1 MRHNA and CDR2 SNTAGT. The CDR3 covers 15 residues. V was trimmed by 5 bases and J by 2 bases, leaving 15 bases between them. The CDR3 DNA follows: TGTGCCAGCAGTCCCCACCCGCGCCGCAACTATGGCTACACCTTC. Amino acids: CASSPHPRRNYGYTF.

The chain couples TRBV7-2 to TRBJ2-1, with D uncertain. Germline assignment: CDR1 SGHTA and CDR2 FQGNSA. The CDR3 contains 11 residues. The V gene lost 7 bases and the J gene lost 8 bases, with 9 bases spanning the gap. Here the CDR3 DNA reads TGTGCCAGCACCGTGACTTATGAGCAGTTCTTC. It specifies CASTVTYEQFF.

This rearrangement joins TRBV7-9 to TRBJ1-1; TRBD1 aligns across 8 bases. V lost 1 base to trimming and J lost 1 base; unmatched junction nucleotides: 8. The CDR3 has 17 amino acids. Per the germline V gene, CDR1 is SEHNR and CDR2 is FQNEAQ (reference sequence). CDR3 nucleotides: TGTGCCAGCAGCTTAGGCTCAGGGGGCAAGGGGAACACTGAAGCTTTCTTT. Translated, it gives CASSLGSGGKGNTEAFF. The full variable domain, in which reference TRBV7-9 and TRBJ1-1 provide the parts outside the CDR3, is DTGVSQNPRHKITKRGQNVTFRCDPISEHNRLYWYRQTLGQGPEFLTYFQNEAQLEKSRLLSDRFSAERPKGSFSTLEIQRTEQGDSAMYLCASSLGSGGKGNTEAFFGQGTRLTVV.

The J gene is TRBJ2-1, the V gene TRBV4-1; D gene unclear. The V gene's germline CDR1 is MGHRA and CDR2 YSYEKL. Between the trimmed V and J ends, which lost 4 bases and 2 bases, there was a span of 12 bases. The CDR3 length is 15 residues. The CDR3 sequence is CASSRWADTYNEQFF. The CDR3 coding sequence is TGCGCCAGCAGCCGCTGGGCAGATACCTACAATGAGCAGTTCTTC.

In this sample, this clone is medium-sized. J is TRBJ2-1 and V is TRBV11-3; possibly TRBD2 for D (6 bases). Trimming removed 3 bases from V and 10 bases from J, with 16 bases in between. Germline V gene lookup returns CDR1 SGHNT and CDR2 YENEEA. This CDR3 is built from 14 residues. CDR3 residues: CASSLGGILGEQFF. In nucleotides, the CDR3 is TGTGCCAGCAGCTTGGGGGGTATACTAGGAGAGCAGTTCTTC.

The rearrangement joins TRBV15 to TRBJ2-1, with 7 bases identical to TRBD2. The V gene end was trimmed by 2 bases and the J gene end by 8 bases; junction bases not matched to a gene: 6. Germline V gene sequence: CDR1 LNHNV, CDR2 YYDKDF (reference sequence). The CDR3 sequence is 14 residues long. This CDR3 is CATSRQEGGDEQFF. In nucleotides, the CDR3 is TGTGCCACCAGCAGACAGGAGGGAGGGGATGAGCAGTTCTTC.

The V and J genes are TRBV7-9 and TRBJ2-7; the D gene is possibly TRBD1 (7 bases). The germline CDR1 and CDR2 sequences are SEHNR and FQNEAQ (reference sequence). The V gene lost 4 bases and the J gene lost 4 bases, with 26 bases spanning the gap. The CDR3 loop spans 18 amino acids. CDR3 bases: TGTGCCAGCAGCTCAGGGGGGTGGGGGCGCCACCCCTCATACGAGCAGTACTTC. Residues: CASSSGGWGRHPSYEQYF. The full variable domain, with the rest looked up from reference TRBV7-9 and TRBJ2-7, is DTGVSQNPRHKITKRGQNVTFRCDPISEHNRLYWYRQTLGQGPEFLTYFQNEAQLEKSRLLSDRFSAERPKGSFSTLEIQRTEQGDSAMYLCASSSGGWGRHPSYEQYFGPGTRLTVT.

The chain has TRBV6-4 and TRBJ2-2, with a possible D match to TRBD2 (6 bases). Germline values: CDR1 MRHNA, CDR2 SNTAGT. V gave up 3 bases and J gave up 5 bases, with 13 bases separating them. This CDR3 spans 15 amino acids. The CDR3 loop is CASSEREMGTGELFF. The CDR3, as DNA: TGTGCCAGCAGTGAACGGGAGATGGGAACCGGGGAGCTGTTTTTT.

The chain is built from TRBV15 and TRBJ2-7; 12 bases line up with TRBD2. This CDR3 region has 15 residues. Germline values: CDR1 LNHNV, CDR2 YYDKDF (reference sequence). Germline trimming cut 1 base from V and 2 bases from J; bases unmatched to any gene: 0. CDR3 in amino acids: CATSRGLAGAYEQYF. The CDR3 coding sequence is TGTGCCACCAGCAGAGGACTAGCGGGGGCCTACGAGCAGTACTTC.

This clone was seen only a few times. J is TRBJ1-4 and V is TRBV4-1; 7 bases match TRBD1. The CDR3 consists of 14 residues. J lost 6 bases, V lost 1 base, and 2 bases had no gene match. Germline loops: CDR1 MGHRA, CDR2 YSYEKL. CDR3 sequence reads: CASSQGQGDEKLFF. CDR3 sequence (DNA): TGCGCCAGCAGCCAAGGGCAGGGGGATGAAAAACTGTTTTTT.

A single count supports this clone. CDR3 DNA: TGCGCCAGCAGCCAAGAGGTTAGCGAACCTAAGGGAGATACGCAGTATTTT. This encodes CASSQEVSEPKGDTQYF. This sequence joins TRBV4-3 and TRBJ2-3, with a tentative D call TRBD2 (5 bases). V was shortened by 0 bases and J by 5 bases, with 18 bases between the two germline ends. The CDR3 is 17 residues long. Germline V CDR1 and CDR2: LGHNA, YSLEER.

This sequence joins TRBV27 and TRBJ1-1; 8 bases align to TRBD1. This CDR3 has 12 amino acids. Germline V gives CDR1 MNHEY, CDR2 SMNVEV (reference sequence). J was trimmed by 8 bases and V by 2 bases; bases with no gene match: 1. The CDR3 region has the DNA TGTGCCAGCAGTTTACAGGGGGCGGAAGCTTTCTTT. This translates into CASSLQGAEAFF.

This sequence joins TRBV7-9 and TRBJ2-7; the match to TRBD1 covers 7 bases. V gave up 7 bases and J gave up 0 bases; unmatched junction bases: 18. There are 18 residues in the CDR3. In germline, CDR1 is SEHNR, CDR2 FQNEAQ (reference sequence). This CDR3 reads CASTETLRQGPASYEQYF. CDR3 DNA sequence: TGTGCCAGCACCGAAACCCTACGACAGGGTCCAGCCTCCTACGAGCAGTACTTC.

The count of this clone is one. This chain joins TRBV6-5 and TRBJ1-4, with 8 bases lining up with TRBD1. The CDR3 length is 14 residues. The germline V gene has CDR1 MNHEY and CDR2 SVGAGI. Unmatched junction bases numbered 8, after V lost 5 bases and J lost 9 bases. CDR3 protein: CASSHYTGGKKLFF. CDR3 in DNA: TGTGCCAGCAGTCATTATACAGGGGGAAAAAAACTGTTTTTT.

For this clone: Germline is not matched at one junction end, which may reflect a read error. The rearrangement joins TRBV7-7 to TRBJ2-1; D gene ambiguous. Germline CDR1 reads SSHAT; CDR2 reads FNYEAQ (reference sequence). This CDR3 has 16 amino acids. CDR3 DNA: TGTGCTAGCAGCTCGACGACTGCGGACTCCTACAATGAGCAGTTCTTC. This encodes CASSSTTADSYNEQFF. Combining the CDR3 with reference TRBV7-7 and TRBJ2-1 gives the whole variable domain GAGVSQSPRYKVTKRGQDVTLRCDPISSHATLYWYQQALGQGPEFLTYFNYEAQPDKSGLPSDRFSAERPEGSISTLTIQRTEQRDSAMYRCASSSTTADSYNEQFFGPGTRLTVL.

V and J are TRBV5-4 and TRBJ1-1; D uncertain. Germline CDR1 SGHNT, CDR2 YYREEE (reference sequence). Trimming took 7 bases from V and 13 from J, leaving 23 bases between them. This CDR3 spans 13 amino acids. The CDR3 sequence is CASPLGATAPNFF. CDR3 sequence (DNA): TGTGCCAGCCCCCTGGGAGCCACCGCCCCTAATTTCTTT.

This chain uses TRBV5-6 with TRBJ2-1; possible D gene TRBD2, 6 bases. CDR1 SGHDT and CDR2 YYEEEE come from the germline V gene. The CDR3 loop spans 16 amino acids. V dropped 0 bases and J dropped 6 bases, with 16 bases sitting between them. The CDR3, as DNA: TGTGCCAGCAGCTTGGGGTGGGGAGGCCCCCTCAATGAGCAGTTCTTC. Translating gives CASSLGWGGPLNEQFF.

The chain uses TRBV29-1 and TRBJ2-3, with 8 nucleotides matching TRBD2. After removal of 6 bases from V and 0 bases from J, the junction contained 5 bases not matched to a gene. The CDR3 runs 14 residues. The germline gives CDR1 SQVTM, CDR2 ANQGSEA. The CDR3 coding sequence is TGCAGCGTAACGAAGCGGGAGAGCACAGATACGCAGTATTTT. Encoded protein: CSVTKRESTDTQYF.

J is TRBJ1-2 and V is TRBV5-4; 7 nucleotides line up with TRBD1. The V gene's germline CDR1 is SGHNT and CDR2 YYREEE (reference sequence). The CDR3 extends over 13 amino acids. The V segment lost 3 bases and the J segment 6 bases; nucleotides outside the gene matches: 5. The CDR3 coding sequence is TGTGCCAGCAGCTCCGGGACAGAAGATGGCTACACCTTC. It translates to CASSSGTEDGYTF.

This CDR3 reads CATSSVTQREQFF. The CDR3 nucleotides are TGTGCCACCAGCAGTGTCACCCAGCGGGAGCAGTTCTTC. The chain recombines TRBV15 with TRBJ2-1; perhaps TRBD2 as D (5 bases). Germline loops: CDR1 LNHNV, CDR2 YYDKDF (reference sequence). The V and J ends lost 3 bases and 10 bases respectively, with 13 bases between them. The CDR3 is made up of 13 amino acids.

The genes are TRBV10-3 and TRBJ1-1; tentative D call: TRBD1 (5 bases). V was trimmed by 4 bases and J by 3 bases, leaving 9 bases between them. Germline CDR1 is ENHRY and CDR2 is SYGVKD. The CDR3 has 13 residues. The DNA of the CDR3 is TGTGCCATCAGTGGGGAGGGGTACACTGAAGCTTTCTTT. Its protein product is CAISGEGYTEAFF.

This clone was detected once. This rearrangement joins TRBV6-5 to TRBJ2-2; D possibly corresponds to TRBD1 (6 bases). Trimming stripped 5 bases from V and 4 bases from J, with 8 bases between. The CDR3 is 13 amino acids. The germline V gene encodes CDR1 MNHEY and CDR2 SVGAGI. Here the CDR3 reads CASSTGSTGELFF. The CDR3 coding sequence is TGTGCCAGCAGTACAGGGAGCACCGGGGAGCTGTTTTTT.

The chain employs TRBV27 and TRBJ1-1; D unresolved. In germline, CDR1 is MNHEY, CDR2 SMNVEV (reference sequence). CDR3 length: 13 amino acids. V was shortened by 4 bases and J by 6 bases, with 12 bases between the two germline ends. CDR3 residues: CASSWVAGAEAFF. As DNA, the CDR3 is TGTGCCAGCAGTTGGGTAGCGGGTGCTGAAGCTTTCTTT.

The gene calls are TRBV30 and TRBJ2-3; tentative D call: TRBD1 (5 bases). Trimming took 5 bases from V and 3 from J, leaving 6 bases between them. Germline V lookup: CDR1 GTSNPN, CDR2 SVGIG (reference sequence). The CDR3 length is 11 residues. CDR3 in DNA: TGTGCCTGGGACAGAACAGATACGCAGTATTTT. Amino acids: CAWDRTDTQYF.

V gene TRBV5-1 combines with J gene TRBJ2-3; 10 nucleotides align to TRBD2. Germline assignment: CDR1 SGHRS and CDR2 YFSETQ. The J segment lost 6 bases and the V segment lost 2 bases, leaving 15 bases of the junction unmatched. The CDR3 spans 18 residues. The CDR3 DNA reads as TGCGCCAGCAGCTTAAAACTTAATCTAGCGGGAGAGGCGGATACGCAGTATTTT. Amino acid sequence: CASSLKLNLAGEADTQYF.

In its sample, this clone ranks as medium-sized. V usage is TRBV19 and J usage is TRBJ1-6, with D uncertain. The germline V gene has CDR1 LNHDA and CDR2 SQIVND (reference sequence). Trimming took 9 bases from V and 9 from J, leaving 15 bases between them. The CDR3 sequence is 13 residues long. The CDR3 sequence is CASRENPLSPLHF. For the CDR3, the DNA is TGTGCCAGCCGGGAGAATCCGCTTTCACCCCTCCACTTT.

A few counts support this clone. J is TRBJ1-4 and V is TRBV4-2; 9 nucleotides match TRBD1. Germline assignment: CDR1 LGHNA and CDR2 YNFKEQ. There are 16 residues in the CDR3. Trimming cost V 0 bases and J 7 bases; bases outside gene matches: 6. The CDR3 loop reads CASSQELGQGSEKLFF. DNA for the CDR3: TGTGCCAGCAGCCAAGAGTTGGGACAGGGTAGTGAAAAACTGTTTTTT.